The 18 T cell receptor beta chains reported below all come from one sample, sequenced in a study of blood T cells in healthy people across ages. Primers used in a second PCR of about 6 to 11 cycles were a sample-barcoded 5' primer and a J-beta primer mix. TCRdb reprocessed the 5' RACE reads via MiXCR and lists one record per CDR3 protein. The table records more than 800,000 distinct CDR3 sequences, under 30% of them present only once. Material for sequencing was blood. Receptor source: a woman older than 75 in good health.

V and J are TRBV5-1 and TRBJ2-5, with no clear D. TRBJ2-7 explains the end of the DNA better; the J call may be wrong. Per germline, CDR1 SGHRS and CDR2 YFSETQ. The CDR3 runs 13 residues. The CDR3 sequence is CASSPEASREQYF. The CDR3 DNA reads TGCGCCAGCAGCCCCGAGGCCTCGCGCGAGCAGTACTTC.

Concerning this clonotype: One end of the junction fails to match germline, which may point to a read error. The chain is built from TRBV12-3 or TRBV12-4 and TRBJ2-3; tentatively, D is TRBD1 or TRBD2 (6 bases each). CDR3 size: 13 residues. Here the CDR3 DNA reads TGTGCCAGCAATAGAGGGAGGACAGATGCGCAGGATTTT. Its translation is CASNRGRTDAQDF.

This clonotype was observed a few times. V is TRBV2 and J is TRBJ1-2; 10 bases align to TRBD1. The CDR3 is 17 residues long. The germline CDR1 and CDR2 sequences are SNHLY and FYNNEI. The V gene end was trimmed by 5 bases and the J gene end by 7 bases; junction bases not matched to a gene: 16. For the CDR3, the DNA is TGTGCCAGCAGTAGGTCTGGGACAGGGGTACCAAGGGCTGGCTACACCTTC. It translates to CASSRSGTGVPRAGYTF. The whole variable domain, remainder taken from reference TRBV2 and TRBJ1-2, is EPEVTQTPSHQVTQMGQEVILRCVPISNHLYFYWYRQILGQKVEFLVSFYNNEISEKSEIFDDQFSVERPDGSNFTLKIRSTKLEDSAMYFCASSRSGTGVPRAGYTFGSGTRLTVV.

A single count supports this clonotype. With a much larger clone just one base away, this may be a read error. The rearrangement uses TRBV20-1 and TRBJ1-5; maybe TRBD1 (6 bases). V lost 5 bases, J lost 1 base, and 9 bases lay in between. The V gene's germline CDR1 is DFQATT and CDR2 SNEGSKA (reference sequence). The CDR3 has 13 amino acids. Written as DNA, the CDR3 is TGCAGTGCTGGGGGACACAGCAATCAGCCCCAGCATTTT. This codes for CSAGGHSNQPQHF.

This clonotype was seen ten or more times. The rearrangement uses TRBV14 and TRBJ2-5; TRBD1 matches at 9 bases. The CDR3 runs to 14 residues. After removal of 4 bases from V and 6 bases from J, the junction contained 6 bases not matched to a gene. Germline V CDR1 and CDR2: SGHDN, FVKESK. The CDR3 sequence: CASSRGQGSQTQYF. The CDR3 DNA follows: TGTGCCAGCAGCCGAGGACAGGGGTCACAGACCCAGTACTTC.

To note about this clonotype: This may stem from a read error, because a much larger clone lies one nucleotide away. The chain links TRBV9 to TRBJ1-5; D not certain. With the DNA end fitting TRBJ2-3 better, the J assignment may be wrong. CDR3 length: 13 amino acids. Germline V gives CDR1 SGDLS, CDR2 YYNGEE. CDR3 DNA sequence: TGTGCCAGCAGCGCGTCCGGCAATCAGCCCCAGTATTTT. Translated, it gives CASSASGNQPQYF.

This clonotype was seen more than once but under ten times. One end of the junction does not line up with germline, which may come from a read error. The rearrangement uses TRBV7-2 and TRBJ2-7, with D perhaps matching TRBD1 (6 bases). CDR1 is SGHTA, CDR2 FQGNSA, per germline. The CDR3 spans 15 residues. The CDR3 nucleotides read TGTGCCGGCAGCCTCCGACAGGAAACGATCTACGAGCAGTACTTC. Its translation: CAGSLRQETIYEQYF.

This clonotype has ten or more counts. The CDR3, as DNA: TGTGCCAGCAGGGGGCCCGGGGGGCCGTACAATGAGCAGTTCTTC. The encoded protein is CASRGPGGPYNEQFF. The genes are TRBV27 and TRBJ2-1, with D perhaps TRBD2 (7 bases). Trimming stripped 6 bases from V and 4 bases from J, with 16 bases between. Germline V lookup: CDR1 MNHEY, CDR2 SMNVEV (reference sequence). This CDR3 spans 15 amino acids.

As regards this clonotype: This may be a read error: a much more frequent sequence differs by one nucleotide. The CDR3 coding sequence is TGCGCCAGCAGTTCTATTCCGGGACAGTCCTACAATGAGCAGTACTTC. Its translation: CASSSIPGQSYNEQYF. V is TRBV5-1 and J is TRBJ2-1; 7 nucleotides align to TRBD1. The J call is doubtful: the DNA matches TRBJ2-7 better. The V gene's germline CDR1 is SGHRS and CDR2 YFSETQ. The CDR3 runs 16 residues.

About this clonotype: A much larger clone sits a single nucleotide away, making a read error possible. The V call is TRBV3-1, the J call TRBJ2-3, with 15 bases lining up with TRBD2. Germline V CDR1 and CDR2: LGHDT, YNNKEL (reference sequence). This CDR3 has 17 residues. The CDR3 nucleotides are TGTGCCAGCAGCCGCGGACTAGCGGGGGGGAGCACAGATGCGCAGTATTTT. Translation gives CASSRGLAGGSTDAQYF.

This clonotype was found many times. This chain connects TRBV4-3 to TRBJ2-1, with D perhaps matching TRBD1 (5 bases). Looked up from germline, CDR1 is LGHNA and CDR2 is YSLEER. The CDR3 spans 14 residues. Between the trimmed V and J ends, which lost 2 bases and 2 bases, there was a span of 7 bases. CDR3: CASSQRGPYNEQFF. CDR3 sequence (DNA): TGCGCCAGCAGCCAAAGGGGTCCCTACAATGAGCAGTTCTTC.

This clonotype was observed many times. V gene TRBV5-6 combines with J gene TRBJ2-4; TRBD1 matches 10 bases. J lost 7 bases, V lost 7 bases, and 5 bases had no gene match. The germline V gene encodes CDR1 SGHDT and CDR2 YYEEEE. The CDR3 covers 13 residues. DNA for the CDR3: TGTGCCAGCGCCCGGGACAGGGGTAACATTCAGTACTTC. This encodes CASARDRGNIQYF.

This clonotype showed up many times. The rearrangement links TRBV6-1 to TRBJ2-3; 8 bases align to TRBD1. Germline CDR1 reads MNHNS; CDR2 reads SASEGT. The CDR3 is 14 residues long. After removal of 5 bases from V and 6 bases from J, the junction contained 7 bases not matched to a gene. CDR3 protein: CASSTGTGIDTQYF. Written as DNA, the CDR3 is TGTGCCAGCAGTACGGGGACAGGAATTGATACGCAGTATTTT.

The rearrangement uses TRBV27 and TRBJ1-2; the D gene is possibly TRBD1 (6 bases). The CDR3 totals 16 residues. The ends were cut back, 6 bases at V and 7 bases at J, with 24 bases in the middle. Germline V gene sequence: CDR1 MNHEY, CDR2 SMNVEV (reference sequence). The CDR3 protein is CASSQNTGFRIFGYTF. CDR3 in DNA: TGTGCCAGCAGCCAAAATACAGGGTTCCGGATATTTGGCTACACCTTC.

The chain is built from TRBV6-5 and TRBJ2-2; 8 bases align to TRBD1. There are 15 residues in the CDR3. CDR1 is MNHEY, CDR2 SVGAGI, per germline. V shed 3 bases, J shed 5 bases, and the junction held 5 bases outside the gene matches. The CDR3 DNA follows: TGTGCCAGCAGTTATTTCACAGGGGGTACCGGGGAGCTGTTTTTT. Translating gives CASSYFTGGTGELFF.

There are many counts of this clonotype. The CDR3 DNA reads TGTGCCAGCAGTGTAACCGGGACAGGGAAAAAGGATACGCAGTATTTT. It yields the protein CASSVTGTGKKDTQYF. The J gene is TRBJ2-3, the V gene TRBV25-1; 9 positions agree with TRBD1. CDR1 is MGHDK and CDR2 is SYGVNS in the germline V gene. The ends lost 4 bases at V and 6 bases at J; junction bases unmatched: 11. The CDR3 totals 16 residues.

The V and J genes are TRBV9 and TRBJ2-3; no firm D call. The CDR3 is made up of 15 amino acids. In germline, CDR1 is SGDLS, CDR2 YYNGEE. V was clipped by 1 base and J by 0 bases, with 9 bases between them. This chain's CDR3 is CASSVQGGSTDTQYF. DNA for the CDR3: TGTGCCAGCAGCGTACAAGGCGGAAGCACAGATACGCAGTATTTT.

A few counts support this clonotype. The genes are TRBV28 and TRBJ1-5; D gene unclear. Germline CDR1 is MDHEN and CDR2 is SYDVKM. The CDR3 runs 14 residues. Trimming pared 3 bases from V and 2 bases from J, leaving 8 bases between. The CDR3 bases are TGTGCCAGCAGTTTTGGTAGCCGCAATCAGCCCCAGCATTTT. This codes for CASSFGSRNQPQHF.